This is a list of T cell receptor beta chains from one sample in a study of tumor-infiltrating lymphocytes in primary liver carcinoma. A single record per CDR3 protein comes from TCRdb applying MiXCR to the multiplex PCR reads. The repertoire includes 300,000 to 350,000 distinct CDR3 sequences, less than 75% of them detected once, and roughly 6% sits in the top ten. Material for sequencing was peripheral blood. The origin of the receptors is a man aged 40-50 years with primary liver carcinoma and hepatitis B virus infection. Both conserved end residues are part of each CDR3. A D gene is named only where the DNA matches it firmly. Some rows mark clone size as missing; the rest say once, few, many or name a class of expanded clone.

v_call	j_call	d_call	clone_size	cdr3_nt	cdr3_aa
TRBV4-3	TRBJ2-1	NA	few	TGCGCCAGCAGCGTCCAACCCGGGCATGACTACAATGAGCAGTTCTTC	CASSVQPGHDYNEQFF
TRBV24-1	TRBJ2-7	NA	NA	TGTGCCACCAGTAGCCGGGACCGCGCGGGGGACAAGCAGTACTTC	CATSSRDRAGDKQYF
TRBV6-5	TRBJ2-3	NA	few	TGTGCCAGCAGTTACCGGGGCGGCCTTAAATTTGCAGATACGCAGTATTTT	CASSYRGGLKFADTQYF
TRBV12-5	TRBJ2-3	NA	few	TGTGCTAGTGCGGTCACAACTAGCACAGATACGCAGTATTTT	CASAVTTSTDTQYF
TRBV5-4	TRBJ2-1	TRBD2	few	TGTGCCAGCAGCAAGCTAGCGGGAGAGAACAATGAGCAATTCTTC	CASSKLAGENNEQFF
TRBV25-1	TRBJ1-2	NA	NA	TGTGCCAGCAGTGAATTGGCTGGGGGGGGCCTACGGGGCTACACCTTC	CASSELAGGGLRGYTF
TRBV2	TRBJ2-5	NA	NA	TGTGCCAGCAGTGACCCCCAAGAGACCCAGTACTTC	CASSDPQETQYF
TRBV11-2	TRBJ2-3	NA	NA	TGTACCAGCAGCGGCACAGGTACGCAGTATTTT	CTSSGTGTQYF
TRBV4-1	TRBJ1-3	NA	NA	TGCGCCAGCAGCCAGGATCCTCTAATCTCTGGAAACACCATATATTTT	CASSQDPLISGNTIYF
TRBV12-3/TRBV12-4	TRBJ1-2	TRBD1	many	TGTGCCAGCAGTCACTTATCGACAGGGCCTATTGGCTACACCTTC	CASSHLSTGPIGYTF